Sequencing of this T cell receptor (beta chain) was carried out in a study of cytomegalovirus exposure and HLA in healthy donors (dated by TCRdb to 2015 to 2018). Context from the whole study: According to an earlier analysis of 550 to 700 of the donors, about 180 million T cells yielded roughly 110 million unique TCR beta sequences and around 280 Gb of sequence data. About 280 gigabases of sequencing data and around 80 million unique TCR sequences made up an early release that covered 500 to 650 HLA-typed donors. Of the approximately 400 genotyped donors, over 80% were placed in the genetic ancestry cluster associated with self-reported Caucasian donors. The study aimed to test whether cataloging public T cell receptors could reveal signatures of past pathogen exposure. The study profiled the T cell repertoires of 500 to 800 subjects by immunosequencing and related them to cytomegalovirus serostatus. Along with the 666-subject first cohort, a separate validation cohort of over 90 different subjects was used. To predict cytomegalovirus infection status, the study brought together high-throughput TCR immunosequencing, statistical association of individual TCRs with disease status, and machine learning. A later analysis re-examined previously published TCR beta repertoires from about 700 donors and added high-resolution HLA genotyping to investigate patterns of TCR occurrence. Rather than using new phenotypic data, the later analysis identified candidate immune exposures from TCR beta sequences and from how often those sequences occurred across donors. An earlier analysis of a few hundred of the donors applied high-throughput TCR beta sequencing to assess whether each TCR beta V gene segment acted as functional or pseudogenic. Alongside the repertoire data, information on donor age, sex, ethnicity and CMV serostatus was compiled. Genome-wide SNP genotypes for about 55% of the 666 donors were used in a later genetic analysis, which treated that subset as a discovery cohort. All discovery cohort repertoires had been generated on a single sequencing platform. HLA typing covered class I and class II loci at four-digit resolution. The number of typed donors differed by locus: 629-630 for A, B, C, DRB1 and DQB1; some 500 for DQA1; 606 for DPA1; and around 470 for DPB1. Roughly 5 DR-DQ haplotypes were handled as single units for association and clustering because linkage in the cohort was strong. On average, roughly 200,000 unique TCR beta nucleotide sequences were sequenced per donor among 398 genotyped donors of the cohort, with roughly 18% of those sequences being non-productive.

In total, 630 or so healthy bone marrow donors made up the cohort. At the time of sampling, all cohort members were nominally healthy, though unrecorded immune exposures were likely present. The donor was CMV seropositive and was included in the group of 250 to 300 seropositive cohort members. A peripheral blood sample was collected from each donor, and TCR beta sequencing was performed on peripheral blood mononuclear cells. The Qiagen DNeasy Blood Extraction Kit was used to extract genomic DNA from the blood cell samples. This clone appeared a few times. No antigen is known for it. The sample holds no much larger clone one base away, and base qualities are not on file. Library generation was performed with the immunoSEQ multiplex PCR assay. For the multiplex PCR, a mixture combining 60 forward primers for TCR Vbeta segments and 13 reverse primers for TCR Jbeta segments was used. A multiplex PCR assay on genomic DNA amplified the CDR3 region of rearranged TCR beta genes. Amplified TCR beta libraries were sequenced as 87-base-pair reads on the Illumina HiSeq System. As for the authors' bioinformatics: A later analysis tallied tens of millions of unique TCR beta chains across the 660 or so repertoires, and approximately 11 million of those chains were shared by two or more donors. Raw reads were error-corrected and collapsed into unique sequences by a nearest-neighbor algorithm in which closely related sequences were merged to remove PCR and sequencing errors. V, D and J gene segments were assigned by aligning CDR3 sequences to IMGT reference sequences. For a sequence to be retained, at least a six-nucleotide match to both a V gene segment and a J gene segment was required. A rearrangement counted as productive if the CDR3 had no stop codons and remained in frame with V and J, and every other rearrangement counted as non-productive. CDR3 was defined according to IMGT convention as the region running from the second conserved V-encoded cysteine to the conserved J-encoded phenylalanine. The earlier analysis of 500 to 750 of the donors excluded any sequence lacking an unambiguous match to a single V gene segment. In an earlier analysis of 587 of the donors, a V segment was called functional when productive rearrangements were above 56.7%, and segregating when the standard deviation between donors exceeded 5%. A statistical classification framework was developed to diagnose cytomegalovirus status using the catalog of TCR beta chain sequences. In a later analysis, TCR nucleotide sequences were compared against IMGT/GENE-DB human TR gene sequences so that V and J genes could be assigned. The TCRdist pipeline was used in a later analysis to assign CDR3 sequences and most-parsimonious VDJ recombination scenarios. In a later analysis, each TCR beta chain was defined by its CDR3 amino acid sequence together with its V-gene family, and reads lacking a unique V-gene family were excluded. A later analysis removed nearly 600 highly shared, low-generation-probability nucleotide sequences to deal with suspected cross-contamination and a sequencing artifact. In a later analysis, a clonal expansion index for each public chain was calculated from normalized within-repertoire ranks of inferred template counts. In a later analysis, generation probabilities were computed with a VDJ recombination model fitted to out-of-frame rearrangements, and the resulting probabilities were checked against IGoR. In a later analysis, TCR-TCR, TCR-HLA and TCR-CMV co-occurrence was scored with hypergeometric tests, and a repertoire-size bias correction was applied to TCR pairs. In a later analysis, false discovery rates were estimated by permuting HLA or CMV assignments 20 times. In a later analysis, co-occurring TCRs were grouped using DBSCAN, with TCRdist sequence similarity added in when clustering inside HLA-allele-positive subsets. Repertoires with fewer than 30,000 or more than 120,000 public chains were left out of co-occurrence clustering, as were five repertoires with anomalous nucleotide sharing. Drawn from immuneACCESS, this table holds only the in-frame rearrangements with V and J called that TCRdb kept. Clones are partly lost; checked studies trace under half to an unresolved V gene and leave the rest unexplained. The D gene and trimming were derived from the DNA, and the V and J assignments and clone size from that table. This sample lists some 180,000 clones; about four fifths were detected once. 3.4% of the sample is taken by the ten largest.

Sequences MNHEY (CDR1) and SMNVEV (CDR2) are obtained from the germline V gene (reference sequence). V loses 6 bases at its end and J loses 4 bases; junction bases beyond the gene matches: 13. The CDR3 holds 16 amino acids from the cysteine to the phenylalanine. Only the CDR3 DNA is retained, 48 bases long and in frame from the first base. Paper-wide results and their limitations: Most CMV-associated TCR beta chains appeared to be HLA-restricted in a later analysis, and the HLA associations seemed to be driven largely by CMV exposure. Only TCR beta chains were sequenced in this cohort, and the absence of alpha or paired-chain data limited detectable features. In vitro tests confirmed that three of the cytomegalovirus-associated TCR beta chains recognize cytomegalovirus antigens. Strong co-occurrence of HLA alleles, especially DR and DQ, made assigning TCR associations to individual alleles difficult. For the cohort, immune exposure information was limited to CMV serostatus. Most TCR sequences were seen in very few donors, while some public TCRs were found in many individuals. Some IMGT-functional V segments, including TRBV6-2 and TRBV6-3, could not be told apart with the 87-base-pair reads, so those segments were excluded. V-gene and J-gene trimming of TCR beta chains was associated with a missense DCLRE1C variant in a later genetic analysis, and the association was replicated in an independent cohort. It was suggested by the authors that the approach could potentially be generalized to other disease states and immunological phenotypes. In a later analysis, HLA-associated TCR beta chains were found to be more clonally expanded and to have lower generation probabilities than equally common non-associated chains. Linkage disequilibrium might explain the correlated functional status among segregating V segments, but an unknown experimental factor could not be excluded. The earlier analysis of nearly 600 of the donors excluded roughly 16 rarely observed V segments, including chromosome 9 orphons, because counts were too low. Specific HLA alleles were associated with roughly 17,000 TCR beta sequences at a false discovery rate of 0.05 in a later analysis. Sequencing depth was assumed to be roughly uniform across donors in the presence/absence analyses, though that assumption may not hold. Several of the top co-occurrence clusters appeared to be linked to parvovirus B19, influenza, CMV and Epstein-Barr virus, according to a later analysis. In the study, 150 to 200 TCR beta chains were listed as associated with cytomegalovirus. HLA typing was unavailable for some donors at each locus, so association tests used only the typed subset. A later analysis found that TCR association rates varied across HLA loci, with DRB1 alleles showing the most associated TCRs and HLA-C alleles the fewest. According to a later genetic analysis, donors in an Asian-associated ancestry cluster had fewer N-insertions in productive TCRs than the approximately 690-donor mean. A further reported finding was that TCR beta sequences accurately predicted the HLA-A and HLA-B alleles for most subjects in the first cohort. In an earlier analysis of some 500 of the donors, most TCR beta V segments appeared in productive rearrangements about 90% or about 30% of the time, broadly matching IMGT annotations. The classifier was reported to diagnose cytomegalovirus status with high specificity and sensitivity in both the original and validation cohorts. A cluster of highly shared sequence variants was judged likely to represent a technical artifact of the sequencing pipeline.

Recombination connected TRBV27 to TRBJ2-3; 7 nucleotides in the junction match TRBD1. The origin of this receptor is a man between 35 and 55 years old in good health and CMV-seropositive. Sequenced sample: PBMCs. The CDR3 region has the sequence CASRPYRGATSDTQYF. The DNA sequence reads TGTGCCAGCAGGCCGTACAGGGGCGCAACTTCAGATACGCAGTATTTT.